The rows below give T cell receptor beta chains drawn from one sample of a study of blood T cell repertoires in COVID-19. The method was immunoSEQ multiplex PCR; TCRdb's version includes in-frame clones alone and lacks a portion of them. The sample carries 89,000 or so clones, roughly 96% recorded once. Sequencing was done on a sample of peripheral blood. The receptors were sampled from a human donor with active COVID-19. The donor label of this sample is uncertain. The CDR3 runs from the conserved cysteine through the conserved F or W. The D gene is left open where the match is weak. The size field is filled for only some rows; it gives once, few, many or a size class.

v_call	d_call	j_call	clone_size	cdr3_aa	cdr3_nt
TRBV27	.	TRBJ2-7	few	CASSKTGPRGYEQYF	TGTGCCAGCAGTAAAACAGGACCTAGGGGCTACGAGCAGTACTTC
TRBV29-1	.	TRBJ2-1	.	CSVEQGSYEQFF	TGCAGCGTTGAACAGGGGTCATATGAGCAGTTCTTC
TRBV5-1	.	TRBJ2-5	.	CASSLMSTGQETQYF	TGCGCCAGCAGCTTGATGTCGACAGGCCAAGAGACCCAGTACTTC
TRBV3-1/TRBV3-2	.	TRBJ2-7	.	CASSPMRRDYEQYF	TGTGCCAGCAGCCCGATGCGCCGGGACTACGAGCAGTACTTC
TRBV18	TRBD1	TRBJ2-7	once	CASSLSGLSRTGINYEQYF	TGTGCCAGCTCACTAAGCGGGCTTAGCAGGACAGGGATCAACTACGAGCAGTACTTC
TRBV27	.	TRBJ1-2	.	CASTSMGGGYTF	TGTGCCAGCACCTCTATGGGGGGTGGCTACACCTTC
TRBV27	TRBD1	TRBJ1-2	.	CASSLDRGGGGYTF	TGTGCCAGCAGTTTGGACAGGGGAGGAGGTGGCTACACCTTC
TRBV6-5	TRBD1	TRBJ2-5	.	CASQMDRGVETQYF	TGTGCCAGTCAAATGGACAGGGGCGTCGAGACCCAGTACTTC
TRBV15	.	TRBJ2-3	once	CATSNPGINTDTQYF	TGTGCCACCAGCAATCCCGGGATTAACACAGATACGCAGTATTTT
TRBV28	TRBD2	TRBJ2-7	.	CASAGAGAVFYEQYF	TGTGCCAGCGCCGGAGCGGGAGCCGTGTTTTACGAGCAGTACTTC
TRBV2	TRBD1	TRBJ2-3	.	CASTTDRAFTDTQYF	TGTGCCAGCACTACGGACAGGGCCTTCACAGATACGCAGTATTTT
TRBV3-1/TRBV3-2	TRBD2	TRBJ2-3	.	CASSPRVGRGVADTQYF	TGTGCCAGCAGCCCGCGAGTAGGGCGGGGGGTGGCAGATACGCAGTATTTT
TRBV4-2	.	TRBJ2-3	once	CASSLQAGGASTDTQYF	TGTGCCAGCAGCCTCCAAGCCGGAGGGGCGAGCACAGATACGCAGTATTTT
TRBV6-5	TRBD1	TRBJ1-5	.	CASRRGQGDQPQHF	TGTGCCAGCAGGAGAGGACAGGGAGATCAGCCCCAGCATTTT
TRBV18	TRBD2	TRBJ2-3	.	CASSLAGDGRGTDTQYF	TGTGCCAGCTCACTAGCGGGAGATGGAAGGGGCACAGATACGCAGTATTTT
TRBV5-8	TRBD1	TRBJ2-7	.	CASLDRGPSSYEQYF	TGTGCCAGCCTAGACAGGGGGCCGAGCTCCTACGAGCAGTACTTC
TRBV4-1	.	TRBJ1-3	.	CASSSQLTGNTIYF	TGCGCCAGCAGCTCTCAACTAACTGGAAACACCATATATTTT
TRBV11-2	TRBD1	TRBJ1-4	.	CASSLARDRGVKANEKLFF	TGTGCCAGCAGCTTAGCCCGGGACAGGGGGGTGAAGGCTAATGAAAAACTGTTTTTT
TRBV29-1	.	TRBJ2-3	.	CSVDRPSTDTQYF	TGCAGCGTTGACAGGCCGAGCACAGATACGCAGTATTTT
TRBV27	.	TRBJ1-4	.	CASSLSFLVRNEKLFF	TGTGCCAGCAGTTTATCTTTCCTTGTGAGGAATGAAAAACTGTTTTTT
TRBV10-2	.	TRBJ2-1	.	CASSESRRNEQFF	TGCGCCAGCAGTGAGTCGCGGCGGAATGAGCAGTTCTTC
TRBV15	.	TRBJ2-7	.	CATSRNNLEQYF	TGTGCCACCAGCAGAAACAACCTCGAGCAGTACTTC
TRBV7-2	TRBD1	TRBJ2-7	.	CASSQDRSYEQYF	TGTGCCAGCAGCCAGGACAGGTCCTACGAGCAGTACTTC
TRBV27	.	TRBJ2-2	.	CASSLDSVAGELFF	TGTGCCAGCAGTTTGGACTCGGTAGCCGGGGAGCTGTTTTTT
TRBV2	.	TRBJ1-5	few	CASKRGGNFQPQHF	TGTGCCAGCAAGAGGGGGGGCAACTTCCAGCCCCAGCATTTT
TRBV5-1	.	TRBJ1-1	.	CASSGGVRLNTEAFF	TGCGCCAGCAGCGGAGGGGTTCGTCTGAACACTGAAGCTTTCTTT
TRBV12-5	TRBD1	TRBJ1-2	.	CASGLVGRGQSGYTF	TGTGCTAGTGGTTTGGTTGGCAGGGGGCAGAGCGGCTACACCTTC
TRBV7-9	.	TRBJ2-1	.	CASTLGGQFF	TGTGCCAGCACCCTAGGGGGGCAGTTCTTC
TRBV3-1/TRBV3-2	.	TRBJ2-7	.	CASSLLHEQYF	TGTGCCAGCAGTCTACTCCACGAGCAGTACTTC
TRBV5-6	.	TRBJ2-7	.	CASSLVGRSYEQYF	TGTGCCAGCAGCTTGGTGGGCAGATCCTACGAGCAGTACTTC
TRBV11-2	.	TRBJ2-5	.	CASSLEGGRETQYF	TGTGCCAGCAGCTTAGAAGGAGGGAGGGAGACCCAGTACTTC
TRBV12-3/TRBV12-4	.	TRBJ1-3	.	CASSPNRVNTIYF	TGTGCCAGCAGTCCGAACAGGGTTAACACCATATATTTT
TRBV28	TRBD1	TRBJ1-2	.	CATIGTVYGYTF	TGTGCCACCATAGGGACAGTTTATGGCTACACCTTC
TRBV15	.	TRBJ2-3	.	CATSRDGTSPDTQYF	TGTGCCACCAGCAGAGACGGGACATCCCCAGATACGCAGTATTTT
TRBV11-3	.	TRBJ2-2	.	CASSFGLDTGELFF	TGTGCCAGCAGCTTTGGACTGGACACCGGGGAGCTGTTTTTT
TRBV5-1	.	TRBJ2-2	.	CASSLDGAGELFF	TGCGCCAGCAGCTTGGATGGGGCTGGGGAGCTGTTTTTT
TRBV18	.	TRBJ1-1	.	CASSPDTNTEAFF	TGTGCCAGCTCCCCCGACACGAACACTGAAGCTTTCTTT
TRBV24-1	.	TRBJ1-4	.	CATSVAGNEKLFF	TGTGCCACCAGTGTTGCCGGTAATGAAAAACTGTTTTTT
TRBV25-1	.	TRBJ2-7	.	CASSAGPLYEQYF	TGTGCCAGCAGTGCAGGCCCTCTCTACGAGCAGTACTTC
TRBV6-8	TRBD2	TRBJ2-3	.	CASSYSGLAGGGGTDTQYF	TGTGCCAGCAGTTACTCGGGACTAGCGGGGGGGGGCGGCACAGATACGCAGTATTTT
TRBV4-2	.	TRBJ1-3	few	CASSPDTASSGNTIYF	TGTGCCAGCAGTCCTGACACCGCCAGCTCTGGAAACACCATATATTTT
TRBV10-2	.	TRBJ2-2	.	CASNEAGTINGELFF	TGCGCCAGCAATGAGGCGGGAACGATTAACGGGGAGCTGTTTTTT
TRBV18	.	TRBJ2-6	.	CASSTLRANVLTF	TGTGCCAGCTCCACTCTCCGGGCCAACGTCCTGACTTTC
TRBV11-3	.	TRBJ2-7	.	CASTSLGGQIYEQYF	TGTGCCAGCACCAGTCTCGGCGGACAGATCTACGAGCAGTACTTC
TRBV7-8	.	TRBJ2-6	.	CASSFPTITGTSGANVLTF	TGTGCCAGCAGCTTCCCGACAATTACAGGGACCTCGGGGGCCAACGTCCTGACTTTC
TRBV5-1	.	TRBJ2-3	.	CASSAGRTPNTDTQYF	TGCGCCAGCAGCGCGGGACGGACCCCTAACACAGATACGCAGTATTTT
TRBV7-9	TRBD2	TRBJ2-1	once	CASSWTSGSIPVGDEQFF	TGTGCCAGCAGCTGGACTAGCGGGAGTATTCCGGTGGGCGATGAGCAGTTCTTC
TRBV7-9	.	TRBJ1-4	.	CASSLSATNEKLFF	TGTGCCAGCAGCCTAAGTGCAACTAATGAAAAACTGTTTTTT
TRBV2	TRBD2	TRBJ2-3	.	CASSYGSSGSTDTQYF	TGTGCCAGCAGCTATGGTTCTAGCGGGAGCACAGATACGCAGTATTTT
TRBV6-2/TRBV6-3	TRBD1	TRBJ1-5	.	CASSYDTGDQPQHF	TGTGCCAGCAGTTACGATACAGGGGATCAGCCCCAGCATTTT
TRBV6-5	.	TRBJ2-7	.	CASSRSPTAYEQYF	TGTGCCAGCAGCCGATCCCCGACAGCCTACGAGCAGTACTTC
TRBV27	.	TRBJ1-5	.	CASSDTNSNQPQHF	TGTGCCAGCAGCGACACCAACAGCAATCAGCCCCAGCATTTT
TRBV27	.	TRBJ1-4	.	CASSLRGTNEKLFF	TGTGCCAGCAGTTTAAGGGGAACTAATGAAAAACTGTTTTTT
TRBV28	.	TRBJ2-1	.	CASSLLWGQRVSNEQFF	TGTGCCAGCAGTTTACTATGGGGCCAGCGGGTCTCCAATGAGCAGTTCTTC
TRBV15	.	TRBJ2-1	.	CATSNGVVNEQFF	TGTGCCACCAGTAACGGGGTAGTAAATGAGCAGTTCTTC
TRBV4-1	TRBD2	TRBJ2-2	.	CASSKTSGGTTGELFF	TGCGCCAGCAGTAAAACTAGCGGGGGGACCACCGGGGAGCTGTTTTTT
TRBV25-1	.	TRBJ2-7	.	CASSESSYEQYF	TGTGCCAGCAGTGAATCCAGTTACGAGCAGTACTTC
TRBV6-5	.	TRBJ1-1	.	CASSPGFFREAFF	TGTGCCAGCAGCCCCGGGTTTTTTAGAGAAGCTTTCTTT
TRBV28	.	TRBJ2-7	once	CASNLMGTSRDEQYF	TGTGCCAGCAATCTGATGGGAACTAGTCGCGACGAGCAGTACTTC
TRBV5-4	TRBD2	TRBJ2-7	.	CASSLRRGASYEQYF	TGTGCCAGCAGCTTGCGGCGGGGGGCCTCCTACGAGCAGTACTTC